This record covers a single T cell receptor beta chain. Antigen unknown. The limits of the CDR3 on the DNA are not certain, so only TCRdb's listed CDR3 is given. This sample stems from a study of identical twins. The study's findings and limits: Out-of-frame TCR alpha sharing observed in monozygotic twins exceeded model estimates. The conclusions drew on cross-sectional statistical analysis instead of tracking the same donors.

Germline loops: CDR1 SGHTS, CDR2 YDEGEE. The CDR3 sequence runs 12 residues, both termini included. Unique molecular identifiers were present on cDNA, and template switching added a universal primer site. TCRdb reprocessed the 5' RACE reads with MiXCR, giving one entry per CDR3 protein. The sample carries around 510,000 distinct CDR3 sequences, over 11% recorded once. This sample also appeared in a second study, on yellow fever vaccine responses in identical twins.

This chain connects TRBV5-8 to TRBJ2-5. The clonotype comes from a woman younger than 30 in good health. Sequenced input: CD4+ T cells sorted from blood. CDR3 loop: CASSWGLGSPHF.